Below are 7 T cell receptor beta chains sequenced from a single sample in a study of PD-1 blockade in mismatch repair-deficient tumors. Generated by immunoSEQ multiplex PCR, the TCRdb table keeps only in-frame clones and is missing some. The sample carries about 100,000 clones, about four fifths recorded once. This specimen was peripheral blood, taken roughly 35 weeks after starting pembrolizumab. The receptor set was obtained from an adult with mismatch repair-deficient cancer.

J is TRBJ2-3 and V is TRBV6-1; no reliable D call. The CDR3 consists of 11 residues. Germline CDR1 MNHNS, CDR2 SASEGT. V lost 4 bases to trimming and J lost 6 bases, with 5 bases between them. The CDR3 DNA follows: TGTGCCAGCAGTGGGGCGGATACGCAGTATTTT. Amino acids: CASSGADTQYF.

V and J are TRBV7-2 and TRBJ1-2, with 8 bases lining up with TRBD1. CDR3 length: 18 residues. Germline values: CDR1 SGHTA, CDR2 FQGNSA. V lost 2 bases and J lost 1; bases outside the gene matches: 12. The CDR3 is CASSLTWSAGGLNYGYTF. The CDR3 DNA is TGTGCCAGCAGCTTAACGTGGTCGGCAGGGGGCCTTAACTATGGCTACACCTTC.

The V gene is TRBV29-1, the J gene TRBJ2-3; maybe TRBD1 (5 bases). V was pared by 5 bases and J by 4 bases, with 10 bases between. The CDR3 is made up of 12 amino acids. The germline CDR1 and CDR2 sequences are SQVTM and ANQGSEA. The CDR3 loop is CSVRKGPDTQYF. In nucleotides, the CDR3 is TGCAGCGTTCGGAAGGGGCCAGATACGCAGTATTTT.

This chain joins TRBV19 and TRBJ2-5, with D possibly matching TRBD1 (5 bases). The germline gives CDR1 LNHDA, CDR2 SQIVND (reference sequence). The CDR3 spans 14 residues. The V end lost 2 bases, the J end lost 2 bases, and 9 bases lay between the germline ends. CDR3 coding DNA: TGTGCCAGTAGTATACAGGGTTGGCAAGAGACCCAGTACTTC. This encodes CASSIQGWQETQYF. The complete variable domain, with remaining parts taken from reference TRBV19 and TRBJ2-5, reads DGGITQSPKYLFRKEGQNVTLSCEQNLNHDAMYWYRQDPGQGLRLIYYSQIVNDFQKGDIAEGYSVSREKKESFPLTVTSAQKNPTAFYLCASSIQGWQETQYFGPGTRLLVL.

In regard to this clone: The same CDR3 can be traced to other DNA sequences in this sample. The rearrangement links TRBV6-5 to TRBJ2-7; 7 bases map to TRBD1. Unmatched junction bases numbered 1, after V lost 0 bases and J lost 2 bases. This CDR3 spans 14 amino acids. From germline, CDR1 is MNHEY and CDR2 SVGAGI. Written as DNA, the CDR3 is TGTGCCAGCAGTTACTCCGGGACAGCCTACGAGCAGTACTTC. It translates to CASSYSGTAYEQYF.

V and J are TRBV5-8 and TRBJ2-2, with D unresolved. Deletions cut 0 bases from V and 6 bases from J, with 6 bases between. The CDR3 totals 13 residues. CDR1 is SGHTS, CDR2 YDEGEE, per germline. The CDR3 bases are TGTGCCAGCAGCTTGGTCCGGGCCGGGGAGCTGTTTTTT. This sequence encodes CASSLVRAGELFF.

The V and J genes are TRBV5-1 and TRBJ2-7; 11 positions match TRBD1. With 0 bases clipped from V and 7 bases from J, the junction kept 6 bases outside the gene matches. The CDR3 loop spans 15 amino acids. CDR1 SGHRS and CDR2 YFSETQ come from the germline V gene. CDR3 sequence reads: CASSLEGQGASEQYF. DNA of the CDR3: TGCGCCAGCAGCTTGGAAGGACAGGGGGCCTCGGAGCAGTACTTC.